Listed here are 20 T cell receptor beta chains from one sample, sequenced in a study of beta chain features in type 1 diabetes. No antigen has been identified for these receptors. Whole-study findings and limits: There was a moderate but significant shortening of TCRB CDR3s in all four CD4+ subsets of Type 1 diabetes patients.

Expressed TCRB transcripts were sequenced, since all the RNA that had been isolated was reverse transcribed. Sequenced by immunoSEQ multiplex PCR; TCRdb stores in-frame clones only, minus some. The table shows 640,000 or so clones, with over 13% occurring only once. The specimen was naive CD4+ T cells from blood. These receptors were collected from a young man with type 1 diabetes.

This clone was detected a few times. The CDR3 loop is CASSFSHPYEQYF. The DNA of the CDR3 is TGTGCCAGCAGCTTTAGCCACCCCTACGAGCAGTACTTC. The chain uses TRBV7-2 and TRBJ2-7; D is uncertain. CDR1 and CDR2 (germline): SGHTA, FQGNSA. This CDR3 has 13 residues. V was pared by 3 bases and J by 2 bases, with 8 bases between.

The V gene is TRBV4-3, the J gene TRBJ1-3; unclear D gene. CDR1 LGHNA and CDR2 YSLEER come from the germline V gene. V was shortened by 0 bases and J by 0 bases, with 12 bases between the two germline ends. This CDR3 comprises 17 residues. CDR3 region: CASSQDSGSSSGNTIYF. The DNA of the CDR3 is TGCGCCAGCAGCCAAGATTCGGGCTCTTCCTCTGGAAACACCATATATTTT.

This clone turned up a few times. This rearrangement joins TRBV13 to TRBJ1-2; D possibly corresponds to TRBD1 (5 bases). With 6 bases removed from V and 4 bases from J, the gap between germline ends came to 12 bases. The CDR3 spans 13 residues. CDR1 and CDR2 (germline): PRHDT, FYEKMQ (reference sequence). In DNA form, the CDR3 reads TGTGCCAGCAGTCGCGGGACTCCCTATGGCTACACCTTC. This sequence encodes CASSRGTPYGYTF.

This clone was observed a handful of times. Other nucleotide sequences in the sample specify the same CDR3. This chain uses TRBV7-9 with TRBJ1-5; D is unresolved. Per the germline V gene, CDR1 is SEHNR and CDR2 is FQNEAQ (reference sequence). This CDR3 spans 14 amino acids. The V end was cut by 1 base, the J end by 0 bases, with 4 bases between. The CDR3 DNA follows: TGTGCCAGCAGCTTAGGAAATAGCAATCAGCCCCAGCATTTT. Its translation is CASSLGNSNQPQHF.

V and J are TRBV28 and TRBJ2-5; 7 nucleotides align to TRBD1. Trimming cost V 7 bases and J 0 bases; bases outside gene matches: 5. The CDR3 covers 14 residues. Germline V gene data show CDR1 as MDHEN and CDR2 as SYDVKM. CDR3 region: CASTTQGYQETQYF. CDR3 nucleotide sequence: TGTGCCAGCACCACACAGGGGTACCAAGAGACCCAGTACTTC.

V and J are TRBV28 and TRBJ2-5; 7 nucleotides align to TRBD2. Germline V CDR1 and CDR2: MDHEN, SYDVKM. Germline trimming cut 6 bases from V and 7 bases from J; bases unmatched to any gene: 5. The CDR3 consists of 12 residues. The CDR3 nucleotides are TGTGCCAGCAGGGGACTACCTGGGACCCAGTACTTC. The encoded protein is CASRGLPGTQYF.

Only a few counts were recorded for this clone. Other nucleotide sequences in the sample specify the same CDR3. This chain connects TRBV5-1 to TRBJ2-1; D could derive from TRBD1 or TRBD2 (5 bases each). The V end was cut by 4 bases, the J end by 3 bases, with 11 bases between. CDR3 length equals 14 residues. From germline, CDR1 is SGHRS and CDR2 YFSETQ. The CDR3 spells CASSPGAVYNEQFF. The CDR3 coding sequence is TGCGCCAGCAGCCCCGGGGCAGTCTACAATGAGCAGTTCTTC.

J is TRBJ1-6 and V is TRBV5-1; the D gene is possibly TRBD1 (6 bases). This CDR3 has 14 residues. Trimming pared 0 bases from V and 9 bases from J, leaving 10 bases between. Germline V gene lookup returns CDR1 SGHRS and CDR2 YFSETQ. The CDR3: CASSLEQGGSPLHF. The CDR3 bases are TGCGCCAGCAGCTTGGAACAGGGAGGTTCACCCCTCCACTTT.

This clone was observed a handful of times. The chain's CDR3 is CASSPGDIQETQYF. The CDR3 nucleotides read TGTGCCAGCAGTCCCGGGGACATCCAAGAGACCCAGTACTTC. The J gene is TRBJ2-5, the V gene TRBV28; possibly TRBD1 for D (6 bases). In germline, CDR1 is MDHEN, CDR2 SYDVKM. Trimming took 5 bases from V and 1 from J, leaving 11 bases between them. The CDR3 has 14 amino acids.

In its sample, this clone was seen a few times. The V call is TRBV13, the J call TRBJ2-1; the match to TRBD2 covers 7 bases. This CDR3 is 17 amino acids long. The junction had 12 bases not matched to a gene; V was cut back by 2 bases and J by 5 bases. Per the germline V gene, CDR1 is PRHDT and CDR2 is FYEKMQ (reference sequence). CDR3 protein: CASSLRGWGSGHNEQFF. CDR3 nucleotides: TGTGCCAGCAGCTTACGGGGATGGGGTAGCGGGCACAATGAGCAGTTCTTC.

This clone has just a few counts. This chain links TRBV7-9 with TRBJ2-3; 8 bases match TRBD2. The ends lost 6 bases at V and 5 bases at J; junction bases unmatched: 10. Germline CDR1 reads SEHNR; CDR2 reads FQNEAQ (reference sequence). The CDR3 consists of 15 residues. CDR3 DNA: TGTGCCAGCAGTCGAAACAGCGGGGGCCAAGATACGCAGTATTTT. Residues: CASSRNSGGQDTQYF.

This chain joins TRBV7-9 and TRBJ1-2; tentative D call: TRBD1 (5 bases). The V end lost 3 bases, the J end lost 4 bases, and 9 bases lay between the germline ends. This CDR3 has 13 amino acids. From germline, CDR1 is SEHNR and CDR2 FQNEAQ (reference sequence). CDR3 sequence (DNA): TGTGCCAGCAGCTTCCGGGACGGCTATGGCTACACCTTC. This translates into CASSFRDGYGYTF. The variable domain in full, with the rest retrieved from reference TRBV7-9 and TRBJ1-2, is DTGVSQNPRHKITKRGQNVTFRCDPISEHNRLYWYRQTLGQGPEFLTYFQNEAQLEKSRLLSDRFSAERPKGSFSTLEIQRTEQGDSAMYLCASSFRDGYGYTFGSGTRLTVV.

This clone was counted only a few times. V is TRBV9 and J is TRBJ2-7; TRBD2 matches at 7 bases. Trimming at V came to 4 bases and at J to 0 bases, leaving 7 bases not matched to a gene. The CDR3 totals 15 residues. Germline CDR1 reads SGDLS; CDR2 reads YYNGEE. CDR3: CASSTGGGASYEQYF. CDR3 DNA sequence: TGTGCCAGCAGCACGGGAGGAGGGGCCTCCTACGAGCAGTACTTC.

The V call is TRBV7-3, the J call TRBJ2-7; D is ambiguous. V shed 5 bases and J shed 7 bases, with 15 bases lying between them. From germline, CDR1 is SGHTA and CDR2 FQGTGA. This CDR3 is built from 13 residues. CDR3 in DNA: TGTGCCAGCAGCACCGGCGCCTTCGAGGAGCAGTACTTC. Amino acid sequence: CASSTGAFEEQYF.

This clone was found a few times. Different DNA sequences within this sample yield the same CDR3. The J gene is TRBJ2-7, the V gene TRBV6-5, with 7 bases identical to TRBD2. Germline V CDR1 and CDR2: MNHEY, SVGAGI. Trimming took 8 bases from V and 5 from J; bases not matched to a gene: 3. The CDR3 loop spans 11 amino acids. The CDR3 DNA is TGTGCCAGCCGGGGAGGGAACGAGCAGTACTTC. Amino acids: CASRGGNEQYF.

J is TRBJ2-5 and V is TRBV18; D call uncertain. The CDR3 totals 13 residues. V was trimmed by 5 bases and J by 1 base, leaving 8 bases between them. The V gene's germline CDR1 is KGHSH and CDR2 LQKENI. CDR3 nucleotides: TGTGCCAGCTCATCTTTAGGCCAAGAGACCCAGTACTTC. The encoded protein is CASSSLGQETQYF.

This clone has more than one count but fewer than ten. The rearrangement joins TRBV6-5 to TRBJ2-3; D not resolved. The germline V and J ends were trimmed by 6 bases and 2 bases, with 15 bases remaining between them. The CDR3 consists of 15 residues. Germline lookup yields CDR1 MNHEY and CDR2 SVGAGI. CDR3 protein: CASRARPPDTDTQYF. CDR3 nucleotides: TGTGCCAGCAGGGCTCGGCCACCGGACACAGATACGCAGTATTTT.

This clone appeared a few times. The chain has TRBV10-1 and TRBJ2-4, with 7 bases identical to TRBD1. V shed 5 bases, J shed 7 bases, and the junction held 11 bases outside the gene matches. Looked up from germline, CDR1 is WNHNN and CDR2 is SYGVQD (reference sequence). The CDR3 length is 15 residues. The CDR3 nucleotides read TGCGCCAGCAGTCCTGGACAGGTCTCTCGGAACATTCAGTACTTC. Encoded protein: CASSPGQVSRNIQYF.

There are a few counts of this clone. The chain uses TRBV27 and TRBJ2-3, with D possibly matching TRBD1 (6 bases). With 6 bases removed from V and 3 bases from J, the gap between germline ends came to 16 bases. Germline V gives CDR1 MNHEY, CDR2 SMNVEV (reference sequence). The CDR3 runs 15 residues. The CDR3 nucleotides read TGTGCCAGCAGCCCAGGGGAGCTAAAGACAGATACGCAGTATTTT. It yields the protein CASSPGELKTDTQYF.

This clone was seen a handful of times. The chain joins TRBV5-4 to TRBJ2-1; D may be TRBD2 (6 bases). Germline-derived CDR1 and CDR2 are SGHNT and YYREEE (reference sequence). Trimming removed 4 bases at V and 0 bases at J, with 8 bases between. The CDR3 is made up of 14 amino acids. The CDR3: CASSETSSYNEQFF. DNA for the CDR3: TGTGCCAGCAGCGAGACTAGCTCCTACAATGAGCAGTTCTTC. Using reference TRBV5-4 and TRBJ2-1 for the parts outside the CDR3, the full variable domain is ETGVTQSPTHLIKTRGQQVTLRCSSQSGHNTVSWYQQALGQGPQFIFQYYREEENGRGNFPPRFSGLQFPNYSSELNVNALELDDSALYLCASSETSSYNEQFFGPGTRLTVL.